This paragraph covers one T cell receptor (beta chain) sequence. The antigen is undetermined. The sample belongs to a study of PD-1 blockade in mismatch repair-deficient tumors. Study-level information: Enrolled about 2012-2016, patients had progressing, pretreated mismatch repair-deficient cancers of 12 types.

Germline V gene data show CDR1 as LNHDA and CDR2 as SQIVND (reference sequence). Trimming cost V 4 bases and J 6 bases; bases outside gene matches: 12. The CDR3 is 16 amino acids. The study's findings and limits: Tumor-resident clones, often undetectable pretreatment in blood, expanded then contracted after pembrolizumab.

Sequenced by immunoSEQ multiplex PCR; TCRdb stores in-frame clones only, minus some. The sample carries about 130,000 clones, around nine tenths recorded once. PCR or immunohistochemistry showed mismatch repair deficiency in every enrolled patient. The TCR originated in an adult with mismatch repair-deficient cancer. The chain recombines TRBV19 with TRBJ1-5, with 7 nucleotides matching TRBD1. The sequences come from peripheral blood, collected roughly 67 weeks after starting pembrolizumab. CDR3 residues: CASSNPAGGLGQPQHF. In DNA, the CDR3 is TGTGCCAGTAGTAACCCAGCAGGGGGGTTAGGTCAGCCCCAGCATTTT.